The sequence of this T cell receptor (beta chain) was determined in a study of blood T cell repertoires in COVID-19. Study background: The origin of the acute and convalescent COVID-19 samples was the United States, Italy and Spain. T cells, B-cell-depleted T cells, or PBMCs provided the cDNA or gDNA that served as material.

The method was immunoSEQ multiplex PCR; TCRdb's version includes in-frame clones alone and lacks a portion of them. The sample lists about 120,000 clones, about four fifths occurring once. V was clipped by 5 bases and J by 4 bases, with 9 bases between them. Germline CDR1 reads MDHEN; CDR2 reads SYDVKM. CDR3 length equals 12 residues. The chain has TRBV28 and TRBJ2-7, with no clear D. This sequence was found in a human donor in a cohort sampled during active COVID-19. The sample taken for sequencing was peripheral blood. The CDR3 reads CASSPDLYEQYF. The CDR3 DNA reads TGTGCCAGCAGTCCAGACTTATACGAGCAGTACTTC.